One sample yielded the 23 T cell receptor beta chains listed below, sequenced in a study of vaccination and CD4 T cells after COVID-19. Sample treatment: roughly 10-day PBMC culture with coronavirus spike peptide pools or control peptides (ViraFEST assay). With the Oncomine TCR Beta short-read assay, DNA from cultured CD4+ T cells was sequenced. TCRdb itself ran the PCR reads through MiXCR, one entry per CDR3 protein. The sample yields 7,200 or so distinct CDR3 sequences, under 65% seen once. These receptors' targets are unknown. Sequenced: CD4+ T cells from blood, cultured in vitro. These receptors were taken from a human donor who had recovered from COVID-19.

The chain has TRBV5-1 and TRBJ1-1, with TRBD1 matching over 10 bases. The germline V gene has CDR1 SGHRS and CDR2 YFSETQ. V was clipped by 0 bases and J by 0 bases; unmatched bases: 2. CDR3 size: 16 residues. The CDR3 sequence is CASSLGTGGMNTEAFF. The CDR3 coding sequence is TGCGCCAGCAGCTTGGGGACAGGGGGGATGAACACTGAAGCTTTCTTT.

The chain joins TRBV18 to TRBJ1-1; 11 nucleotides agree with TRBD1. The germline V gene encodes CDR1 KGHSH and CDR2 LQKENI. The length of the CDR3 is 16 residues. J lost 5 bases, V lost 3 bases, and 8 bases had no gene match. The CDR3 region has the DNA TGTGCCAGCTCACCGGGGGACAGGGGGTACTGGACTGAAGCTTTCTTT. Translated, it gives CASSPGDRGYWTEAFF.

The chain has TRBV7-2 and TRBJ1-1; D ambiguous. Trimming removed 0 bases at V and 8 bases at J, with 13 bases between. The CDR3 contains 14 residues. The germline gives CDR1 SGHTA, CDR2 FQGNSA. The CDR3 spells CASSLAPLKREAFF. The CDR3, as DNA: TGTGCCAGCAGCTTAGCGCCCTTGAAAAGGGAAGCTTTCTTT.

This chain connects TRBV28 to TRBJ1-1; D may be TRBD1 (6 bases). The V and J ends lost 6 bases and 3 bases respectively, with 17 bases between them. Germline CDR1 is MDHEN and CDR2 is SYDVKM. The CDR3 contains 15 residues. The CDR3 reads CASSLGGTSDTEAFF. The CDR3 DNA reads TGTGCCAGCAGCCTGGGGGGCACCTCGGACACTGAAGCTTTCTTT.

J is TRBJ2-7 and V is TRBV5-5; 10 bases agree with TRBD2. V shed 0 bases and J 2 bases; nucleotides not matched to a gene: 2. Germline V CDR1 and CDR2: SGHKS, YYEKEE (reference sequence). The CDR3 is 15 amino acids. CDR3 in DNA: TGTGCCAGCAGCTTGGTGCTAGCGGGAGCCTACGAGCAGTACTTC. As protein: CASSLVLAGAYEQYF. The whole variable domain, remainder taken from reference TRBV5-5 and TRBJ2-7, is DAGVTQSPTHLIKTRGQQVTLRCSPISGHKSVSWYQQVLGQGPQFIFQYYEKEERGRGNFPDRFSARQFPNYSSELNVNALLLGDSALYLCASSLVLAGAYEQYFGPGTRLTVT.

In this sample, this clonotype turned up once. The CDR3, as DNA: TGCAGCGTGAGGGGGTTCTATGGCTACACCTTC. This codes for CSVRGFYGYTF. This chain links TRBV29-1 with TRBJ1-2, with D possibly matching TRBD1 (6 bases). The CDR3 has 11 residues. V was trimmed by 6 bases and J by 4 bases, leaving 9 bases between them. Germline CDR1 SQVTM, CDR2 ANQGSEA.

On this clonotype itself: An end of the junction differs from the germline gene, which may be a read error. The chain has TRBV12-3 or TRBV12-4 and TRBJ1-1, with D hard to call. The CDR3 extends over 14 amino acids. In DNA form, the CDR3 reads TGTGGCAGCAGTTACCCCGCAGTGAACATTGAAGCTTTCTTT. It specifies CGSSYPAVNIEAFF.

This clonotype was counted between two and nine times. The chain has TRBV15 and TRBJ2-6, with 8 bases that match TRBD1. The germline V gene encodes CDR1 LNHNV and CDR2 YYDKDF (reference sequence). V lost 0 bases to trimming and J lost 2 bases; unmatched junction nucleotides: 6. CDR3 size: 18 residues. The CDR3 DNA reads TGTGCCACCAGCAGAGAACGAACAGGGGGGACTGGGGCCAACGTCCTGACTTTC. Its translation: CATSRERTGGTGANVLTF.

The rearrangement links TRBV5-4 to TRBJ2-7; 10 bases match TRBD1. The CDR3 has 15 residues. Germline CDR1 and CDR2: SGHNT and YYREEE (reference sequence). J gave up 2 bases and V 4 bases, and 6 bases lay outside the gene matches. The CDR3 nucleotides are TGTGCCAGCAGCAGTGGAGGACAGGGGGCCTACGAGCAGTACTTC. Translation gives CASSSGGQGAYEQYF.

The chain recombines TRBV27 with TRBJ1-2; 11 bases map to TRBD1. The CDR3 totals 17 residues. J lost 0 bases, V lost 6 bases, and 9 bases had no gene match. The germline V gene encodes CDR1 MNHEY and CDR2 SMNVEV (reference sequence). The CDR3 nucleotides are TGTGCCAGCAGCCTACGGACAGGGGGCACGGCTAACTATGGCTACACCTTC. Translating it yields CASSLRTGGTANYGYTF.

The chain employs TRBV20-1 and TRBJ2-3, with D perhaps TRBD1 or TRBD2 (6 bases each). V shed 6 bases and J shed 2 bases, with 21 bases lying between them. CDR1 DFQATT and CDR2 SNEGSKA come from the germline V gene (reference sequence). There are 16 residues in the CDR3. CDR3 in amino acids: CSAIEPGAGITDTQYF. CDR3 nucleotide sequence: TGCAGTGCCATCGAACCAGGGGCGGGAATCACAGATACGCAGTATTTT.

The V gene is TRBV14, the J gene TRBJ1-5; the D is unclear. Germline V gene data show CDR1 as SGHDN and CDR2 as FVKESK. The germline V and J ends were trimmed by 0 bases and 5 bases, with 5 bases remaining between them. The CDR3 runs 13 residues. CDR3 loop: CASSQDSDQPQHF. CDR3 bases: TGTGCCAGCAGCCAAGATTCAGATCAGCCCCAGCATTTT.

The CDR3 DNA reads as TGTTGCTCAGGGGAGGGCAGCCTCTTCTATGGCTACACCTTC. Translation gives CCSGEGSLFYGYTF. This chain joins TRBV6-2 or TRBV6-3 and TRBJ1-2; D possibly corresponds to TRBD1 (6 bases). This CDR3 comprises 14 residues. CDR1 MNHEY and CDR2 SVGEGT come from the germline V gene.

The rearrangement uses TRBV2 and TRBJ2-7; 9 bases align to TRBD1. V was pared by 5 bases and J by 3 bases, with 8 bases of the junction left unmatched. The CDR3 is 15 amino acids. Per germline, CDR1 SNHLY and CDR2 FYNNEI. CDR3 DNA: TGTGCCAGCAGTCCCTCGGGACAGGGAGGCTACGAGCAGTACTTC. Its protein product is CASSPSGQGGYEQYF.

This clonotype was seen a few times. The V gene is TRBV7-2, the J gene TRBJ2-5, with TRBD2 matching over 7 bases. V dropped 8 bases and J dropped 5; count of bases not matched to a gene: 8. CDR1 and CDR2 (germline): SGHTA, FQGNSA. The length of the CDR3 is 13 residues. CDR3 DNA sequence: TGTGCCAGCCGGCCCGGGGGGAGGGAGACCCAGTACTTC. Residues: CASRPGGRETQYF.

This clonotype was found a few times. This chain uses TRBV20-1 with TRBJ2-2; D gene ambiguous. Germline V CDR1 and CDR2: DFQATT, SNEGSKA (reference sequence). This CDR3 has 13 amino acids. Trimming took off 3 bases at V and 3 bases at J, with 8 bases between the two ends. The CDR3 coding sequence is TGCAGTGCTAGGCGGCAGGACACCGGGGAGCTGTTTTTT. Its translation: CSARRQDTGELFF.

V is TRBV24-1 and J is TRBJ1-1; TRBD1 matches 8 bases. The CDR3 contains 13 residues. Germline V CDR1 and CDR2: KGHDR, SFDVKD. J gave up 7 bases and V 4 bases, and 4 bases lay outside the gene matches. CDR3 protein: CATSEPDRGEAFF. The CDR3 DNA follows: TGTGCCACCAGTGAACCAGACAGGGGTGAAGCTTTCTTT.

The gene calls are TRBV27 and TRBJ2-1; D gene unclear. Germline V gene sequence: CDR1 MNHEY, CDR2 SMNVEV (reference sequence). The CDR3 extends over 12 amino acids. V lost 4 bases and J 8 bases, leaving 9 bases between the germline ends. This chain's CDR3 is CASSSPYDEQFF. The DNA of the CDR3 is TGTGCCAGCAGTTCCCCGTACGATGAGCAGTTCTTC.

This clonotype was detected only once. The CDR3 DNA reads TGTGCCAGTAGTATAGATAGTAGGCCTCTAAACTATGGCTACACCTTC. Translation gives CASSIDSRPLNYGYTF. The chain couples TRBV19 to TRBJ1-2; D not resolved. CDR1 is LNHDA and CDR2 is SQIVND in the germline V gene (reference sequence). Trimming removed 0 bases from V and 2 bases from J, with 13 bases in between. CDR3 length equals 16 residues. Full variable domain (missing parts from reference TRBV19 and TRBJ1-2): DGGITQSPKYLFRKEGQNVTLSCEQNLNHDAMYWYRQDPGQGLRLIYYSQIVNDFQKGDIAEGYSVSREKKESFPLTVTSAQKNPTAFYLCASSIDSRPLNYGYTFGSGTRLTVV.

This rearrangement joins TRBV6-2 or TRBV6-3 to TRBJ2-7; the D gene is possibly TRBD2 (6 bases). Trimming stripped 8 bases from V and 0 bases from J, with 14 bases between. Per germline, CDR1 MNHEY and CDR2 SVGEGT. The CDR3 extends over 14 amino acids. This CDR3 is CASCAGGSSYEQYF. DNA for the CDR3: TGTGCCAGCTGTGCCGGGGGAAGCTCCTACGAGCAGTACTTC.

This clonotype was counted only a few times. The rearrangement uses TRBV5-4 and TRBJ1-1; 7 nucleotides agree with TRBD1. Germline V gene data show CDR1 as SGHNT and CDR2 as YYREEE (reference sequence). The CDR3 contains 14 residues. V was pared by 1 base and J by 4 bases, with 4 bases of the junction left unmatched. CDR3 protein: CASSLQGVGTEAFF. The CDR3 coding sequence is TGTGCCAGCAGCTTGCAGGGGGTGGGCACTGAAGCTTTCTTT.

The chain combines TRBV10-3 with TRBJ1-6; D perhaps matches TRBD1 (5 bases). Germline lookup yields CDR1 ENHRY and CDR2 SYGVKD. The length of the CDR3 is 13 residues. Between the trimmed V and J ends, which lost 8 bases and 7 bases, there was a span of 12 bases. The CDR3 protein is CAIAPGTNSPLHF. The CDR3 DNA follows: TGTGCCATCGCCCCAGGGACCAATTCACCCCTCCACTTT.

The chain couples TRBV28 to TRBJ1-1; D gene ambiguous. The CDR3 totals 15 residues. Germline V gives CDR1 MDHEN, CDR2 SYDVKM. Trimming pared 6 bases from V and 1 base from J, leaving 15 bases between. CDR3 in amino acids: CASRLVGKGNTEAFF. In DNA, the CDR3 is TGTGCCAGCAGGCTGGTTGGGAAGGGGAACACTGAAGCTTTCTTT.